This T cell receptor (beta chain) was obtained from a study of T cell repertoires in cytomegalovirus infection. Findings and caveats of the study: Dominating the ex vivo response were HLA-C-restricted CMV-specific TCR beta clonotypes.

On this clonotype: Antigen: not known.

The V end lost 2 bases, the J end lost 4 bases, and 13 bases lay between the germline ends. The CDR3 contains 15 residues. Looked up from germline, CDR1 is LNHDA and CDR2 is SQIVND (reference sequence). One entry per CDR3 protein, called by TCRdb with MiXCR from the reads. The data hold about 230,000 distinct CDR3 sequences, with roughly 22% observed a single time. This chain uses TRBV19 with TRBJ2-3; no definite D call. The TCR originated in a human donor in good health (CMV status not recorded). Some clones in this sample may be carry-over from other donors' samples. The sequenced material came from CD8+ T cells from PBMCs. The chain's CDR3 is CASSISSPRADTQYF. The DNA of the CDR3 is TGTGCCAGTAGTATATCAAGCCCACGCGCAGATACGCAGTATTTT.